The 26 T cell receptor beta chains given below trace back to one sample, sequenced in a study of post-analysis software for immune sequencing data. These receptors lack a known antigen. Study-wide results and caveats: When patients were compared with controls, 4 or 5 TRBV segments were more frequent, TRBV5-6, TRBV5-1 and TRBV20-1 among them.

Built from TCR beta cDNA, the libraries had unique molecular identifiers in them. MiXCR, applied by TCRdb to the PCR reads, yields one record per CDR3 protein. Of about 430,000 distinct CDR3 sequences listed, less than 40% are singletons. Source material: blood. The receptors here all came from a girl aged 2 to 9 with multiple sclerosis.

The chain links TRBV28 to TRBJ2-1, with 9 bases aligning to TRBD1. The junction had 5 bases not matched to a gene; V was cut back by 1 base and J by 7 bases. The germline gives CDR1 MDHEN, CDR2 SYDVKM. CDR3 size: 15 residues. The CDR3 region is CASSLFGTGRNEQFF. DNA for the CDR3: TGTGCCAGCAGTTTATTTGGGACAGGGAGGAATGAGCAGTTCTTC.

As for this clonotype: Since a much larger clone is just one base distant, this may be a read error. V usage is TRBV5-1 and J usage is TRBJ2-1; unclear D gene. CDR3 length: 16 residues. V was cut by 4 bases and J by 7 bases, with 21 bases left in between. Germline V gene lookup returns CDR1 SGHRS and CDR2 YFSETQ. The CDR3 reads CASSPETNQNSNEQFF. The CDR3 coding sequence is TGCGCCAGCAGCCCGGAGACGAACCAAAATTCGAATGAGCAGTTCTTC.

The chain couples TRBV9 to TRBJ2-1, with 7 bases matching TRBD1. Trimming removed 0 bases from V and 9 bases from J; junction bases left unmatched: 9. CDR1 is SGDLS and CDR2 is YYNGEE in the germline V gene. The CDR3 totals 15 residues. The CDR3 spells CASSVGIEGAIEQFF. CDR3 coding DNA: TGTGCCAGCAGCGTAGGGATCGAGGGGGCGATTGAGCAGTTCTTC.

This clonotype came up many times. This chain links TRBV12-3 or TRBV12-4 with TRBJ2-7; possible D gene TRBD1, 6 bases. The V end lost 6 bases, the J end lost 0 bases, and 6 bases lay between the germline ends. This CDR3 is 12 amino acids long. Here the CDR3 reads CASRDSSYEQYF. The CDR3 DNA follows: TGTGCCAGCAGGGACAGCTCCTACGAGCAGTACTTC.

The chain carries TRBV5-1 and TRBJ2-6, with D possibly matching TRBD1 (6 bases). Trimming stripped 0 bases from V and 1 base from J, with 14 bases between. Germline values: CDR1 SGHRS, CDR2 YFSETQ. CDR3 length: 18 residues. CDR3 DNA: TGCGCCAGCAGCTTGGATCAGGGGCTCGGTTCTGGGGCCAACGTCCTGACTTTC. This sequence encodes CASSLDQGLGSGANVLTF.

Regarding this clonotype: Germline is not matched at one junction end, which may reflect a read error. The chain has TRBV12-3 or TRBV12-4 and TRBJ2-6, with D perhaps TRBD1 (5 bases). The CDR3 loop spans 12 amino acids. DNA for the CDR3: TGTGCCAGCAGTTTAGCAGGGGCCGTCCCGACTTTC. Translation gives CASSLAGAVPTF.

This clonotype has only a few counts. J is TRBJ2-7 and V is TRBV7-8, with a possible D match to TRBD2 (6 bases). The CDR3 sequence is 14 residues long. The V and J ends lost 1 base and 6 bases respectively, with 13 bases between them. Looked up from germline, CDR1 is SGHVS and CDR2 is FQNEAQ. In nucleotides, the CDR3 is TGTGCCAGCAGCTTAGTAGATCGGGGAGGCGAGCAGTACTTC. It yields the protein CASSLVDRGGEQYF.

The table lists this clonotype with a few counts. This chain joins TRBV20-1 and TRBJ2-1, with 8 nucleotides matching TRBD2. The CDR3 is 12 amino acids. V lost 5 bases and J lost 6; bases outside the gene matches: 3. Germline CDR1 reads DFQATT; CDR2 reads SNEGSKA (reference sequence). The CDR3 DNA reads TGCAGTGCTGGTCTAGCGGGCAATGAGCAGTTCTTC. It is translated as CSAGLAGNEQFF.

CDR3 DNA: TGTGCCATCAGTGACCCGGGACTAGCGGGATACAATGAGCAGTTCTTC. Translating it yields CAISDPGLAGYNEQFF. The chain links TRBV10-3 to TRBJ2-1; TRBD2 agrees at 13 bases. V shed 3 bases and J 4 bases; nucleotides not matched to a gene: 3. This CDR3 spans 16 amino acids. CDR1 is ENHRY, CDR2 SYGVKD, per germline.

This chain uses TRBV9 with TRBJ1-2; the D is unclear. Per germline, CDR1 SGDLS and CDR2 YYNGEE. The V and J ends lost 0 bases and 2 bases respectively, with 8 bases between them. This CDR3 is 14 amino acids long. The CDR3 DNA reads TGTGCCAGCAGCGTAGGAGAAGAGAACTATGGCTACACCTTC. Translation gives CASSVGEENYGYTF. Together with reference TRBV9 and TRBJ1-2, the CDR3 gives the full variable domain: DSGVTQTPKHLITATGQRVTLRCSPRSGDLSVYWYQQSLDQGLQFLIQYYNGEERAKGNILERFSAQQFPDLHSELNLSSLELGDSALYFCASSVGEENYGYTFGSGTRLTVV.

This clonotype was counted between two and nine times. The rearrangement uses TRBV3-1 and TRBJ2-5; 8 bases are a match to TRBD2. The ends lost 0 bases at V and 5 bases at J; junction bases unmatched: 14. Per the germline V gene, CDR1 is LGHDT and CDR2 is YNNKEL (reference sequence). The CDR3 is made up of 18 amino acids. CDR3 residues: CASSQDLGGLDSAETQYF. For the CDR3, the DNA is TGTGCCAGCAGCCAAGATTTGGGGGGACTAGATTCGGCGGAGACCCAGTACTTC.

This rearrangement joins TRBV5-1 to TRBJ1-1; D perhaps matches TRBD1 (5 bases). Deletions cut 0 bases from V and 5 bases from J, with 11 bases between. The CDR3 consists of 14 residues. In germline, CDR1 is SGHRS, CDR2 YFSETQ. The CDR3 protein is CASSLASGGTEAFF. The CDR3 region has the DNA TGCGCCAGCAGCTTGGCCTCTGGGGGAACTGAAGCTTTCTTT.

This clonotype has just a few counts. The chain links TRBV20-1 to TRBJ2-7; TRBD2 matches at 10 bases. Germline trimming cut 0 bases from V and 6 bases from J; bases unmatched to any gene: 8. There are 15 residues in the CDR3. The V gene's germline CDR1 is DFQATT and CDR2 SNEGSKA (reference sequence). The CDR3 coding sequence is TGCAGTGCTAGAGACGCAGCGGGAGGGGATGGCGAGCAGTACTTC. Its translation is CSARDAAGGDGEQYF.

This chain joins TRBV28 and TRBJ1-2; perhaps TRBD1 as D (5 bases). The germline V gene encodes CDR1 MDHEN and CDR2 SYDVKM. The V end lost 10 bases, the J end lost 0 bases, and 18 bases lay between the germline ends. This CDR3 is built from 15 residues. Written as DNA, the CDR3 is TGTGCCATCAAGTACGTGGGGCCCACTAACTATGGCTACACCTTC. Protein: CAIKYVGPTNYGYTF.

The chain links TRBV5-1 to TRBJ2-7; 7 positions agree with TRBD1. This CDR3 region has 14 residues. Germline-derived CDR1 and CDR2 are SGHRS and YFSETQ. With 2 bases clipped from V and 0 bases from J, the junction kept 2 bases outside the gene matches. The CDR3 coding sequence is TGCGCCAGCAGCTTCCAGGGGGACTCCTACGAGCAGTACTTC. Its protein product is CASSFQGDSYEQYF. Full variable domain (rest looked up from reference TRBV5-1 and TRBJ2-7): KAGVTQTPRYLIKTRGQQVTLSCSPISGHRSVSWYQQTPGQGLQFLFEYFSETQRNKGNFPGRFSGRQFSNSRSEMNVSTLELGDSALYLCASSFQGDSYEQYFGPGTRLTVT.

This clonotype was counted only a few times. The chain combines TRBV5-1 with TRBJ2-1; 8 positions agree with TRBD2. J lost 9 bases, V lost 4 bases, and 6 bases had no gene match. The CDR3 sequence is 13 residues long. CDR1 is SGHRS, CDR2 YFSETQ, per germline. The DNA for the CDR3 is TGCGCCAGCAGCCCACGGGGGGGCGCTGAGCAGTTCTTC. Its translation is CASSPRGGAEQFF.

V usage is TRBV9 and J usage is TRBJ1-2; D is perhaps TRBD1 (5 bases). Germline V gene lookup returns CDR1 SGDLS and CDR2 YYNGEE. The V and J ends lost 1 base and 4 bases respectively, with 14 bases between them. The CDR3 length is 15 residues. CDR3 bases: TGTGCCAGCAGCGTATGGCCAGGGTCGACCTATGGCTACACCTTC. This sequence encodes CASSVWPGSTYGYTF.

This clonotype was counted a few times. The chain uses TRBV29-1 and TRBJ1-2; 7 bases match TRBD1. CDR1 and CDR2 from the germline V gene are SQVTM and ANQGSEA. CDR3 length: 13 amino acids. The CDR3 DNA is TGCAGGACGGACAGGCCAGATTTCGGTGGCTACACCTTC. The encoded protein is CRTDRPDFGGYTF.

The chain carries TRBV10-3 and TRBJ2-5; 8 bases line up with TRBD1. CDR1 ENHRY and CDR2 SYGVKD come from the germline V gene. The CDR3 is 12 residues long. Losses at the gene ends were 6 bases for V and 4 bases for J; bases not matched to a gene: 1. DNA of the CDR3: TGTGCCATCAGGGGGACAGGAGAGACCCAGTACTTC. As protein: CAIRGTGETQYF.

The V gene is TRBV20-1, the J gene TRBJ1-6; a possible D gene is TRBD1 (5 bases). V was clipped by 0 bases and J by 7 bases, with 19 bases between them. Germline V gives CDR1 DFQATT, CDR2 SNEGSKA (reference sequence). The CDR3 has 17 amino acids. The chain's CDR3 is CSARDKRRVVVNSPLHF. The DNA for the CDR3 is TGCAGTGCTAGAGATAAACGCAGGGTGGTAGTAAATTCACCCCTCCACTTT.

This clonotype turned up a few times. The gene calls are TRBV20-1 and TRBJ2-5; TRBD2 matches 14 bases. V lost 5 bases and J lost 7; bases outside the gene matches: 12. The CDR3 is made up of 16 amino acids. Germline V gives CDR1 DFQATT, CDR2 SNEGSKA (reference sequence). CDR3 sequence reads: CSAFGTSGSREGTQYF. The CDR3 DNA reads as TGCAGTGCTTTTGGGACTAGCGGGAGCCGAGAAGGGACCCAGTACTTC.

This clonotype is labeled medium-sized (0.01 to 0.1%). The V gene is TRBV29-1, the J gene TRBJ2-7; the match to TRBD1 covers 7 bases. Trimming removed 5 bases from V and 4 bases from J; junction bases left unmatched: 11. Germline CDR1 and CDR2: SQVTM and ANQGSEA. CDR3 length: 14 amino acids. The DNA for the CDR3 is TGCAGCGTTATAGGGGACAGCACCAGGTACGAGCAGTACTTC. It is translated as CSVIGDSTRYEQYF.

The V and J genes are TRBV28 and TRBJ1-5; 7 bases line up with TRBD1. The CDR3 spans 16 residues. CDR1 is MDHEN and CDR2 is SYDVKM in the germline V gene. Trimming cost V 0 bases and J 4 bases; bases outside gene matches: 6. CDR3 sequence: CASSLWRGQLNQPQHF. In DNA, the CDR3 is TGTGCCAGCAGTTTATGGCGGGGACAGCTGAATCAGCCCCAGCATTTT.

This clonotype was detected only a few times. This chain connects TRBV20-1 to TRBJ1-2; possible D gene TRBD1, 5 bases. This CDR3 is built from 18 residues. The V gene's germline CDR1 is DFQATT and CDR2 SNEGSKA (reference sequence). V dropped 6 bases and J dropped 4 bases, with 30 bases sitting between them. Here the CDR3 reads CSAYYLPSGTPRRYGYTF. CDR3 bases: TGCAGTGCCTACTATCTGCCGTCCGGGACCCCCCGTCGCTATGGCTACACCTTC.

This clonotype has more than one count but fewer than ten. V and J are TRBV5-1 and TRBJ2-3, with D possibly being TRBD1 (6 bases). V lost 4 bases to trimming and J lost 2 bases, with 11 bases between them. CDR3 length: 14 residues. Germline V gene data show CDR1 as SGHRS and CDR2 as YFSETQ. The CDR3 nucleotides are TGCGCCAGCAGCCAGGACAGACCCACAGATACGCAGTATTTT. This encodes CASSQDRPTDTQYF.

The V call is TRBV29-1, the J call TRBJ2-5, with 9 bases lining up with TRBD1. CDR3 length: 14 amino acids. Germline loops: CDR1 SQVTM, CDR2 ANQGSEA. J lost 4 bases, V lost 3 bases, and 6 bases had no gene match. Here the CDR3 DNA reads TGCAGCGTTGAGGGACAGGGTCTTGTAGAGACCCAGTACTTC. Translation: CSVEGQGLVETQYF.